There are a few counts of the clone carrying this T cell receptor beta chain. The data originate from a study of T-cell memory formation after mild COVID-19. Study overall: Most TCR clusters belonged to a single donor.

The germline V gene has CDR1 DFQATT and CDR2 SNEGSKA (reference sequence). The CDR3 loop spans 16 amino acids. V shed 5 bases, J shed 2 bases, and the junction held 10 bases outside the gene matches. TCR alpha and TCR beta cDNA libraries carrying sample barcodes and UMIs were produced by 5'RACE using constant-segment primers. TCRdb reprocessed the 5' RACE reads with MiXCR, giving one entry per CDR3 protein. The sample has 300,000 to 400,000 distinct CDR3 sequences, around 15% seen once. This receptor was obtained from a man aged 18 to 30 who had mild COVID-19 (a few samples of this study predate the infection). Cell type and time point are not known. The chain uses TRBV20-1 and TRBJ2-1; 9 bases fit TRBD1. Sequencing was done on a sample of PBMCs or a T cell subset sorted from them (not recorded which). CDR3 in DNA: TGCAGTGCTCCGACAGGGGGGGTTATCCCCTACAATGAGCAGTTCTTC. This encodes CSAPTGGVIPYNEQFF.